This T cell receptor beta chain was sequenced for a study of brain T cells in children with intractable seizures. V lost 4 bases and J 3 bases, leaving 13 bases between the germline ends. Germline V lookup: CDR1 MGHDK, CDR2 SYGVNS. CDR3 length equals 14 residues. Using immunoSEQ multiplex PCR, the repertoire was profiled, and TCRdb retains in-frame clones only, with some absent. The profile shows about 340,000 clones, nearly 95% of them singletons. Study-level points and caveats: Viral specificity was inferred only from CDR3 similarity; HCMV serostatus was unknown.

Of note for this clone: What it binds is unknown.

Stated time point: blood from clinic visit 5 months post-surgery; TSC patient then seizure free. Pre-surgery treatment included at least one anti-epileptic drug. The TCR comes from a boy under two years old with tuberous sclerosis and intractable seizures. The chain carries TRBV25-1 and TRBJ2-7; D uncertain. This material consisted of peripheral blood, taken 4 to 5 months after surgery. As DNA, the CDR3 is TGTGCCAGCAGTGGGCCCCTCGGCAGCTACGAGCAGTACTTC. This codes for CASSGPLGSYEQYF.